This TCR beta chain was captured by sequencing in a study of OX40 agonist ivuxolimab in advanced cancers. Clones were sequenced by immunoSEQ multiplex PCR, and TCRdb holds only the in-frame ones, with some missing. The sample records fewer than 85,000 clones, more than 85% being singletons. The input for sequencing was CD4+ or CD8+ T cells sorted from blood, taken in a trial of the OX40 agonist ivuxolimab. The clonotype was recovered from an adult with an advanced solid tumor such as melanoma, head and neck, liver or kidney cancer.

The CDR3 bases are TGCAGCGGCGGAGCGGAATACGAGCAGTACTTC. Protein sequence: CSGGAEYEQYF. The V call is TRBV29-1, the J call TRBJ2-7, with a weak D call TRBD2 (5 bases). Trimming shortened V by 7 bases and J by 4 bases, and 11 bases separated the two germline ends. The CDR3 length is 11 residues. CDR1 SQVTM and CDR2 ANQGSEA come from the germline V gene.